This passage covers 22 T cell receptor beta chains from one sample sequenced in a study of T cells in Graves' hyperthyroidism and ophthalmopathy. TCR beta CDR3 regions were amplified from RNA transcripts. The HTBI primer set served for first-round RT-PCR of the TCR CDR3. TCRdb analysed the multiplex PCR reads with MiXCR anew, one entry per CDR3 protein. This repertoire shows around 500,000 distinct CDR3 sequences, approximately 16% found once; its top ten account for around 28%. Input material: blood. The receptor source for this set is a woman in her twenties or thirties with Graves' ophthalmopathy.

The chain has TRBV27 and TRBJ2-3; D not resolved. CDR3 length equals 12 residues. Trimming removed 7 bases at V and 0 bases at J, with 5 bases between. The germline V gene encodes CDR1 MNHEY and CDR2 SMNVEV (reference sequence). The CDR3, as DNA: TGTGCCAGCATTAAAAGCACAGATACGCAGTATTTT. It is translated as CASIKSTDTQYF.

This clonotype turned up a few times. This chain links TRBV30 with TRBJ2-3; 13 nucleotides agree with TRBD2. This CDR3 contains 15 residues. Germline V gene sequence: CDR1 GTSNPN, CDR2 SVGIG (reference sequence). The trim removed 5 bases at V and 3 bases at J, leaving 5 bases unmatched. The CDR3 loop is CAWGTSGRVTDTQYF. The CDR3 coding sequence is TGTGCCTGGGGAACTAGCGGGAGGGTTACAGATACGCAGTATTTT.

This clonotype occurred many times. This chain joins TRBV20-1 and TRBJ1-5; 7 bases map to TRBD1. CDR3 length: 16 amino acids. CDR1 is DFQATT, CDR2 SNEGSKA, per germline (reference sequence). With V trimmed by 0 bases and J by 3 bases, 8 bases remained unmatched. CDR3 in DNA: TGCAGTGCTAGAGATGCAGGCGGGACAGACAATCAGCCCCAGCATTTT. Translation gives CSARDAGGTDNQPQHF.

The chain joins TRBV10-3 to TRBJ2-5, with 8 bases fitting TRBD1. The CDR3 runs to 13 residues. CDR1 is ENHRY and CDR2 is SYGVKD in the germline V gene. The trim removed 4 bases at V and 2 bases at J, leaving 0 bases unmatched. The CDR3 spells CAISGDRQETQYF. DNA for the CDR3: TGTGCCATCAGTGGGGACAGGCAAGAGACCCAGTACTTC.

This clonotype occurred a few times. The V gene is TRBV15, the J gene TRBJ1-1; perhaps TRBD1 as D (5 bases). The ends were cut back, 1 base at V and 0 bases at J, with 9 bases in the middle. CDR3 length equals 15 residues. Germline lookup yields CDR1 LNHNV and CDR2 YYDKDF (reference sequence). CDR3 sequence (DNA): TGTGCCACCAGCAGAGTTAGGGGCATGAACACTGAAGCTTTCTTT. Amino acids: CATSRVRGMNTEAFF.

This clonotype was seen repeatedly, ten times or more. The chain links TRBV12-3 or TRBV12-4 to TRBJ1-1, with no clear D. V lost 1 base and J 4 bases, leaving 7 bases between the germline ends. This CDR3 has 13 residues. The CDR3 spells CASSLGPLTEAFF. In DNA, the CDR3 is TGTGCCAGCAGTTTAGGTCCGCTCACTGAAGCTTTCTTT.

This clonotype was observed at least ten times. This chain joins TRBV29-1 and TRBJ1-1; maybe TRBD1 (5 bases). The CDR3 has 13 residues. V lost 0 bases, J lost 7 bases, and 12 bases lay in between. CDR1 and CDR2 from the germline V gene are SQVTM and ANQGSEA. The CDR3 sequence: CSVEDKEGREAFF. The CDR3 DNA sequence: TGCAGCGTTGAAGATAAAGAGGGGCGTGAAGCTTTCTTT. The complete variable domain, with remaining parts taken from reference TRBV29-1 and TRBJ1-1, reads SAVISQKPSRDICQRGTSLTIQCQVDSQVTMMFWYRQQPGQSLTLIATANQGSEATYESGFVIDKFPISRPNLTFSTLTVSNMSPEDSSIYLCSVEDKEGREAFFGQGTRLTVV.

This chain links TRBV6-5 with TRBJ2-2, with no clear D. Germline CDR1 is MNHEY and CDR2 is SVGAGI. The CDR3 contains 16 residues. V gave up 0 bases and J gave up 6 bases, with 14 bases separating them. The CDR3 coding sequence is TGTGCCAGCAGTTACTCGCTAACCAGGCGGTCCGGGGAGCTGTTTTTT. It translates to CASSYSLTRRSGELFF.

Ten or more counts support this clonotype. The chain links TRBV29-1 to TRBJ1-4; D gene uncertain. The germline CDR1 and CDR2 sequences are SQVTM and ANQGSEA. The CDR3 spans 14 residues. V lost 6 bases, J lost 0 bases, and 11 bases lay in between. CDR3 loop: CSVAQSTTNEKLFF. DNA of the CDR3: TGCAGCGTGGCACAGTCGACAACTAATGAAAAACTGTTTTTT.

This clonotype was counted many times. This chain joins TRBV27 and TRBJ1-2, with 8 bases that match TRBD1. V was clipped by 2 bases and J by 4 bases; unmatched bases: 3. There are 14 residues in the CDR3. Germline-derived CDR1 and CDR2 are MNHEY and SMNVEV (reference sequence). CDR3 DNA: TGTGCCAGCAGTTTAGGACAGGGAGGCTATGGCTACACCTTC. Its translation is CASSLGQGGYGYTF.

This clonotype was seen a single time. The chain combines TRBV6-1 with TRBJ2-6, with TRBD1 matching 8 bases. This CDR3 is built from 16 residues. CDR1 is MNHNS, CDR2 SASEGT, per germline. Trimming cost V 5 bases and J 0 bases; bases outside gene matches: 3. CDR3 loop: CASSRTGNSGANVLTF. CDR3 DNA: TGTGCCAGCAGTCGGACAGGGAACTCTGGGGCCAACGTCCTGACTTTC.

The sample holds many counts of this clonotype. The gene calls are TRBV5-6 and TRBJ1-5, with 9 positions matching TRBD1. The J segment lost 5 bases and the V segment lost 4 bases, leaving 7 bases of the junction unmatched. The germline V gene encodes CDR1 SGHDT and CDR2 YYEEEE. This CDR3 contains 15 residues. In DNA form, the CDR3 reads TGTGCCAGCAGCCTTCGCCGGACAGGGGATCAGCCCCAGCATTTT. Protein product: CASSLRRTGDQPQHF.

This clonotype occurred many times. This chain links TRBV11-3 with TRBJ2-7; maybe TRBD1 (5 bases). The CDR3 sequence is 13 residues long. Trimming left V 4 bases short and J 6 bases short, with 13 bases between. Germline values: CDR1 SGHNT, CDR2 YENEEA. This CDR3 reads CASSSSGAREQYF. The CDR3 nucleotides read TGTGCCAGCAGCTCGAGTGGGGCCCGCGAGCAGTACTTC.

Many counts were recorded for this clonotype. V gene TRBV7-2 combines with J gene TRBJ2-1, with D possibly being TRBD2 (6 bases). The CDR3 has 15 residues. Trimming pared 1 base from V and 4 bases from J, leaving 11 bases between. Germline assignment: CDR1 SGHTA and CDR2 FQGNSA. This chain's CDR3 is CASSLGRGGYNEQFF. Here the CDR3 DNA reads TGTGCCAGCAGCTTAGGGCGGGGAGGTTACAATGAGCAGTTCTTC. Full variable domain (rest looked up from reference TRBV7-2 and TRBJ2-1): GAGVSQSPSNKVTEKGKDVELRCDPISGHTALYWYRQSLGQGLEFLIYFQGNSAPDKSGLPSDRFSAERTGGSVSTLTIQRTQQEDSAVYLCASSLGRGGYNEQFFGPGTRLTVL.

In DNA form, the CDR3 reads TGTGCCAGCTACCAGGCAGGGCCAGGGAGGGTCCACACTGAAGCTTTCTTT. Its protein is CASYQAGPGRVHTEAFF. The chain recombines TRBV19 with TRBJ1-1, with a possible D match to TRBD1 (5 bases). V was cut by 9 bases and J by 3 bases, with 26 bases left in between. This CDR3 has 17 amino acids. Germline CDR1 and CDR2: LNHDA and SQIVND (reference sequence).

This clonotype was detected only a few times. The chain recombines TRBV4-3 with TRBJ1-1, with D uncertain. The CDR3 totals 13 residues. The V gene's germline CDR1 is LGHNA and CDR2 YSLEER. V dropped 6 bases and J dropped 0 bases, with 8 bases sitting between them. The CDR3 DNA sequence: TGCGCCAGCAGAATTAACATGAACACTGAAGCTTTCTTT. Protein sequence: CASRINMNTEAFF.

The chain employs TRBV6-5 and TRBJ2-3, with a tentative D call TRBD2 (5 bases). Germline CDR1 reads MNHEY; CDR2 reads SVGAGI. Trimming cost V 1 base and J 6 bases, with 14 bases left between them. The CDR3 has 15 amino acids. In DNA form, the CDR3 reads TGTGCCAGCAGTTACTTGGACGGACTTGGGGATACGCAGTATTTT. As protein: CASSYLDGLGDTQYF.

With regard to this clonotype: This may stem from a read error, because a much larger clone lies one nucleotide away. The J gene is TRBJ2-5, the V gene TRBV6-5; tentatively, D is TRBD2 (5 bases). Germline CDR1 MNHEY, CDR2 SVGAGI. This CDR3 is 16 amino acids long. DNA of the CDR3: TGTGCCAGCAATTACTCGACCTTCGGGGAACAAGAGACCCAGTACTTC. This translates into CASNYSTFGEQETQYF.

This clonotype was picked up many times. This chain uses TRBV28 with TRBJ1-5; D unresolved. The CDR3 contains 13 residues. Looked up from germline, CDR1 is MDHEN and CDR2 is SYDVKM. V gave up 6 bases and J gave up 3 bases, with 9 bases separating them. CDR3 protein: CASRAAHNQPQHF. The CDR3 region has the DNA TGTGCCAGCAGAGCGGCCCACAATCAGCCCCAGCATTTT. Combining the CDR3 with reference TRBV28 and TRBJ1-5 gives the whole variable domain DVKVTQSSRYLVKRTGEKVFLECVQDMDHENMFWYRQDPGLGLRLIYFSYDVKMKEKGDIPEGYSVSREKKERFSLILESASTNQTSMYLCASRAAHNQPQHFGDGTRLSIL.

This clonotype was counted many times. The chain is built from TRBV3-1 and TRBJ2-1; D possibly corresponds to TRBD2 (6 bases). The V end lost 0 bases, the J end lost 12 bases, and 12 bases lay between the germline ends. The CDR3 runs to 13 residues. Germline CDR1 LGHDT, CDR2 YNNKEL (reference sequence). The CDR3 DNA reads as TGTGCCAGCAGCCAAGAGCGGGGCCTTATGCAGTTCTTC. It translates to CASSQERGLMQFF.

The rearrangement links TRBV19 to TRBJ2-3; D ambiguous. The CDR3 is 17 amino acids. CDR1 is LNHDA, CDR2 SQIVND, per germline (reference sequence). V lost 3 bases and J lost 1, with 17 bases in between. CDR3 nucleotide sequence: TGTGCCAGTAGTATTGGAATCGGCGGACGCGGCACAGATACGCAGTATTTT. This codes for CASSIGIGGRGTDTQYF.

This clonotype was detected a few times. The V and J genes are TRBV18 and TRBJ2-5; D unresolved. The CDR3 covers 14 residues. Trimming took 1 base from V and 1 from J, leaving 7 bases between them. Looked up from germline, CDR1 is KGHSH and CDR2 is LQKENI. The CDR3 spells CASSPQGVQETQYF. CDR3 coding DNA: TGTGCCAGCTCACCACAGGGTGTCCAAGAGACCCAGTACTTC.